Below are 21 T cell receptor beta chains sequenced from a single sample in a study of T cell repertoires in cytomegalovirus infection. From the reads, TCRdb called clonotypes with MiXCR, one entry per CDR3 protein. This table has roughly 76,000 distinct CDR3 sequences, roughly 3.7% appearing once. The sequenced material came from PBMCs. All receptors come from a human donor in good health (CMV status not recorded). Some clones in this sample may be carry-over from other donors' samples.

The sample holds many counts of this clonotype. The chain has TRBV19 and TRBJ1-1; 8 nucleotides align to TRBD1. CDR1 is LNHDA, CDR2 SQIVND, per germline (reference sequence). This CDR3 contains 15 residues. The ends lost 5 bases at V and 1 base at J; junction bases unmatched: 6. CDR3 DNA sequence: TGTGCCAGTAGTTTAACCGGGACAGGGAACACTGAAGCTTTCTTT. Protein: CASSLTGTGNTEAFF.

This clonotype has a count of ten or more. The rearrangement joins TRBV2 to TRBJ1-6, with a weak D call TRBD1 (5 bases). The CDR3 length is 13 residues. V lost 6 bases to trimming and J lost 10 bases, with 13 bases between them. The V gene's germline CDR1 is SNHLY and CDR2 FYNNEI. The CDR3 DNA reads TGTGCCAGCAGGGAGACCGGGGACTCACCCCTCCACTTT. As protein: CASRETGDSPLHF.

This clonotype was seen many times. The chain combines TRBV11-3 with TRBJ2-2; D is ambiguous. This CDR3 is built from 13 residues. V was clipped by 6 bases and J by 1 base, with 6 bases between them. In germline, CDR1 is SGHNT, CDR2 YENEEA. As DNA, the CDR3 is TGTGCCAGCAGAAACCAGAACACCGGGGAGCTGTTTTTT. Its protein product is CASRNQNTGELFF.

This clonotype was seen only a few times. For the CDR3, the DNA is TGTGCCATCAGTGATGAGGGAAGATATGGCTACACCTTC. Translated: CAISDEGRYGYTF. The rearrangement joins TRBV10-3 to TRBJ1-2, with no clear D. The CDR3 consists of 13 residues. V lost 3 bases and J lost 5, with 10 bases in between. Germline-derived CDR1 and CDR2 are ENHRY and SYGVKD.

This clonotype was detected many times. This chain joins TRBV7-9 and TRBJ2-1; D not resolved. Trimming cost V 1 base and J 5 bases, with 12 bases left between them. The CDR3 spans 15 residues. Germline assignment: CDR1 SEHNR and CDR2 FQNEAQ (reference sequence). The CDR3 is CASSLGFVKNNEQFF. In DNA, the CDR3 is TGTGCCAGCAGCTTAGGGTTCGTGAAAAACAATGAGCAGTTCTTC.

This clonotype occurred many times. The J gene is TRBJ1-1, the V gene TRBV28, with D perhaps TRBD1 (5 bases). Germline CDR1 MDHEN, CDR2 SYDVKM. CDR3 length: 14 amino acids. V lost 6 bases and J 4 bases, leaving 15 bases between the germline ends. CDR3 loop: CASSLDTPGTEAFF. The CDR3 DNA reads TGTGCCAGCAGCTTGGACACCCCGGGCACTGAAGCTTTCTTT.

This clonotype appeared many times. The chain is built from TRBV6-2 or TRBV6-3 and TRBJ1-6; 7 bases map to TRBD1. The germline CDR1 and CDR2 sequences are MNHEY and SVGEGT. Unmatched junction bases numbered 9, after V lost 5 bases and J lost 8 bases. This CDR3 has 15 amino acids. This chain's CDR3 is CASSISGTDYSPLHF. The CDR3 DNA follows: TGTGCCAGCAGTATTTCCGGGACAGATTATTCACCCCTCCACTTT.

This clonotype was seen at least ten times. The chain combines TRBV7-3 with TRBJ2-3; D may be TRBD2 (6 bases). The CDR3 is 15 residues long. The germline V gene encodes CDR1 SGHTA and CDR2 FQGTGA. V shed 4 bases and J shed 0 bases, with 11 bases lying between them. DNA of the CDR3: TGTGCCAGCAGCTCCGGGGGTGCTAGCACAGATACGCAGTATTTT. This encodes CASSSGGASTDTQYF.

This clonotype was picked up many times. The rearrangement joins TRBV4-3 to TRBJ1-5; perhaps TRBD1 as D (6 bases). CDR3 length: 19 amino acids. CDR1 LGHNA and CDR2 YSLEER come from the germline V gene. Trimming pared 0 bases from V and 3 bases from J, leaving 21 bases between. Written as DNA, the CDR3 is TGCGCCAGCAGCCAAGAGATAGGACAGAATTCTTTTTCCAATCAGCCCCAGCATTTT. It is translated as CASSQEIGQNSFSNQPQHF.

There are many counts of this clonotype. The chain is built from TRBV6-2 or TRBV6-3 and TRBJ1-5; 9 bases fit TRBD1. Germline values: CDR1 MNHEY, CDR2 SVGEGT. CDR3 length: 16 residues. J lost 2 bases, V lost 2 bases, and 4 bases had no gene match. The CDR3 is CASSYARDRGNQPQHF. The DNA of the CDR3 is TGTGCCAGCAGTTACGCCCGGGACAGGGGCAATCAGCCCCAGCATTTT.

Ten or more counts support this clonotype. V and J are TRBV5-8 and TRBJ1-1; no firm D call. Germline-derived CDR1 and CDR2 are SGHTS and YDEGEE. V dropped 4 bases and J dropped 1 base, with 11 bases sitting between them. This CDR3 region has 14 residues. CDR3 in amino acids: CASSLSPGNTEAFF. The CDR3 DNA is TGTGCCAGCAGCCTCTCACCAGGGAACACTGAAGCTTTCTTT.

This clonotype was recorded many times. The chain uses TRBV30 and TRBJ1-2, with TRBD1 matching 9 bases. Germline V gene data show CDR1 as GTSNPN and CDR2 as SVGIG (reference sequence). This CDR3 contains 15 residues. V was pared by 8 bases and J by 4 bases, with 14 bases of the junction left unmatched. The CDR3 DNA sequence: TGTGCCACACATGGGGACAGGGTCCTAATCTATGGCTACACCTTC. Amino acids: CATHGDRVLIYGYTF.

This clonotype was observed many times. V and J are TRBV12-5 and TRBJ1-1; unclear D gene. This CDR3 contains 12 residues. V lost 3 bases and J 4 bases, leaving 6 bases between the germline ends. CDR1 and CDR2 from the germline V gene are LGHNT and FRNRAP. CDR3 amino acids: CASGFSGTEAFF. The CDR3 DNA is TGTGCTAGTGGTTTTTCGGGCACTGAAGCTTTCTTT.

This clonotype has ten or more counts. This chain connects TRBV7-9 to TRBJ1-1; no clear D gene. V was shortened by 5 bases and J by 0 bases, with 7 bases between the two germline ends. CDR1 and CDR2 (germline): SEHNR, FQNEAQ (reference sequence). CDR3 size: 13 residues. CDR3 sequence (DNA): TGTGCCAGCAGCGCTCAGATGAACACTGAAGCTTTCTTT. Its protein is CASSAQMNTEAFF.

This chain joins TRBV15 and TRBJ2-1; 10 nucleotides match TRBD2. The CDR3 has 16 amino acids. Germline assignment: CDR1 LNHNV and CDR2 YYDKDF (reference sequence). With 6 bases clipped from V and 1 base from J, the junction kept 6 bases outside the gene matches. The CDR3 nucleotides are TGTGCCACCAGACCACTAGCGGGGCCTTCCTACAATGAGCAGTTCTTC. Amino acid sequence: CATRPLAGPSYNEQFF.

This clonotype was counted many times. The V call is TRBV7-9, the J call TRBJ1-3; 8 bases align to TRBD1. With 5 bases clipped from V and 9 bases from J, the junction kept 6 bases outside the gene matches. CDR1 SEHNR and CDR2 FQNEAQ come from the germline V gene (reference sequence). The CDR3 extends over 13 amino acids. The chain's CDR3 is CASSAIQGGTIYF. DNA for the CDR3: TGTGCCAGCAGCGCGATACAGGGGGGCACCATATATTTT.

This clonotype came up many times. The chain uses TRBV28 and TRBJ2-3; D call uncertain. This CDR3 comprises 13 residues. Trimming removed 3 bases at V and 1 base at J, with 5 bases between. Germline CDR1 and CDR2: MDHEN and SYDVKM. The chain's CDR3 is CASSFARTDTQYF. CDR3 DNA sequence: TGTGCCAGCAGTTTTGCCCGCACAGATACGCAGTATTTT.

This clonotype was observed at least ten times. This chain joins TRBV27 and TRBJ1-6, with TRBD1 matching over 9 bases. CDR3 length: 13 residues. V lost 6 bases and J lost 9; bases outside the gene matches: 3. Germline assignment: CDR1 MNHEY and CDR2 SMNVEV (reference sequence). CDR3 in amino acids: CASRRQGGSPLHF. CDR3 coding DNA: TGTGCCAGCAGAAGACAGGGGGGTTCACCCCTCCACTTT.

This clonotype was counted many times. The rearrangement uses TRBV19 and TRBJ1-5; TRBD1 aligns across 10 bases. Germline V gene sequence: CDR1 LNHDA, CDR2 SQIVND (reference sequence). CDR3 size: 15 residues. Unmatched junction bases numbered 7, after V lost 5 bases and J lost 6 bases. CDR3 nucleotide sequence: TGTGCCAGTAGTGGCGGAGGGACAGGGGTTCAGCCCCAGCATTTT. Residues: CASSGGGTGVQPQHF. Filled out from reference TRBV19 and TRBJ1-5, the complete variable domain reads DGGITQSPKYLFRKEGQNVTLSCEQNLNHDAMYWYRQDPGQGLRLIYYSQIVNDFQKGDIAEGYSVSREKKESFPLTVTSAQKNPTAFYLCASSGGGTGVQPQHFGDGTRLSIL.

This clonotype has ten or more counts. V usage is TRBV15 and J usage is TRBJ1-6; D is possibly TRBD1 (6 bases). The CDR3 contains 13 residues. CDR1 is LNHNV, CDR2 YYDKDF, per germline (reference sequence). The germline V and J ends were trimmed by 6 bases and 7 bases, with 10 bases remaining between them. The CDR3: CATSQGTNSPLHF. In nucleotides, the CDR3 is TGTGCCACCAGTCAGGGGACAAATTCACCCCTCCACTTT.

There are many counts of this clonotype. The rearrangement links TRBV7-9 to TRBJ2-5, with D unresolved. CDR1 is SEHNR and CDR2 is FQNEAQ in the germline V gene (reference sequence). With 5 bases removed from V and 5 bases from J, the gap between germline ends came to 9 bases. This CDR3 region has 12 residues. The CDR3 is CASSDPGETQYF. CDR3 DNA sequence: TGTGCCAGCAGCGACCCTGGGGAGACCCAGTACTTC.